The 28 T cell receptor beta chains given below trace back to one sample, sequenced in a study of CD8+ T cells in alopecia areata. The treatment denotes: oral pan-JAK inhibitor, 5-10 mg twice daily. RNA extraction was followed by reverse transcription into cDNA, which acted as the sequencing template. The protocol was immunoSEQ multiplex PCR, while the TCRdb copy is restricted to in-frame clones and leaves out a portion. This sample has some 150,000 clones, with 86% found just once. Specimen: CD8+ T cells sorted from blood, collected at week 4, from a patient treated with tofacitinib. The source is a human donor with alopecia areata.

The chain has TRBV29-1 and TRBJ1-2, with unresolved D. Germline V gene lookup returns CDR1 SQVTM and CDR2 ANQGSEA. The V end lost 3 bases, the J end lost 4 bases, and 9 bases lay between the germline ends. The CDR3 totals 12 residues. The CDR3 loop is CSVDGVVYGYTF. The DNA for the CDR3 is TGCAGCGTTGACGGGGTTGTCTATGGCTACACCTTC.

The chain links TRBV9 to TRBJ1-2, with D perhaps matching TRBD1 (5 bases). Germline V gene lookup returns CDR1 SGDLS and CDR2 YYNGEE. There are 13 residues in the CDR3. Trimming pared 3 bases from V and 2 bases from J, leaving 8 bases between. This CDR3 reads CASSAGGNYGYTF. In nucleotides, the CDR3 is TGTGCCAGCAGCGCCGGGGGGAACTATGGCTACACCTTC.

To note about this clone: Within the sample, other DNA sequences also encode this same CDR3. This sequence joins TRBV4-1 and TRBJ1-5; D may be TRBD1 (5 bases). The V and J ends lost 0 bases and 2 bases respectively, with 8 bases between them. Germline-derived CDR1 and CDR2 are MGHRA and YSYEKL. The CDR3 covers 15 residues. The CDR3 loop is CASSQEGRGNQPQHF. The CDR3 bases are TGCGCCAGCAGCCAAGAAGGCAGGGGCAATCAGCCCCAGCATTTT.

This chain joins TRBV11-2 and TRBJ1-1, with D perhaps matching TRBD1 (6 bases). Trimming took off 0 bases at V and 6 bases at J, with 23 bases between the two ends. In germline, CDR1 is SGHAT, CDR2 FQNNGV. The CDR3 length is 18 residues. The DNA of the CDR3 is TGTGCCAGCAGCTTAGAAAGCGTCAGTTCGGGGGCCGCGGCTGAAGCTTTCTTT. Protein: CASSLESVSSGAAAEAFF.

This clone was recorded only once. The chain carries TRBV5-1 and TRBJ2-7, with 8 bases identical to TRBD1. Trimming removed 0 bases from V and 3 bases from J; junction bases left unmatched: 5. The CDR3 runs to 15 residues. CDR1 and CDR2 from the germline V gene are SGHRS and YFSETQ. This CDR3 is CASSLAQGARYEQYF. CDR3 DNA sequence: TGCGCCAGCAGCTTGGCCCAGGGGGCGCGCTACGAGCAGTACTTC.

The count of this clone is one. The rearrangement joins TRBV11-2 to TRBJ2-5, with unresolved D. The CDR3 is 14 amino acids. Trimming stripped 3 bases from V and 3 bases from J, with 11 bases between. Germline V CDR1 and CDR2: SGHAT, FQNNGV. The CDR3 DNA reads TGTGCCAGCAGCTTTACACGGACCGAAGAGACCCAGTACTTC. Its protein is CASSFTRTEETQYF.

This clone was detected once. This chain joins TRBV11-2 and TRBJ2-7; D is uncertain. Trimming shortened V by 5 bases and J by 5 bases, and 25 bases separated the two germline ends. The CDR3 is 17 amino acids. CDR1 is SGHAT, CDR2 FQNNGV, per germline. The CDR3 reads CASSRNGQALLPHEQYF. The CDR3, as DNA: TGTGCCAGCAGCCGGAACGGGCAGGCCCTGCTCCCTCACGAGCAGTACTTC.

The gene calls are TRBV7-2 and TRBJ2-2, with 9 positions matching TRBD1. CDR1 and CDR2 (germline): SGHTA, FQGNSA. Trimming at V came to 5 bases and at J to 7 bases, leaving 5 bases not matched to a gene. This CDR3 has 14 residues. This CDR3 reads CASSVTGGSGELFF. The DNA for the CDR3 is TGTGCCAGCAGCGTAACAGGGGGCAGCGGGGAGCTGTTTTTT.

The chain has TRBV6-4 and TRBJ2-3; D is uncertain. Germline CDR1 MRHNA, CDR2 SNTAGT. The length of the CDR3 is 12 residues. Deletions cut 0 bases from V and 6 bases from J, with 4 bases between. The CDR3 DNA sequence: TGTGCCAGCAGTGACTCGTCCGATACGCAGTATTTT. As protein: CASSDSSDTQYF.

The chain combines TRBV9 with TRBJ2-3, with TRBD2 matching over 10 bases. The CDR3 consists of 16 residues. J was trimmed by 6 bases and V by 0 bases; bases with no gene match: 7. Germline loops: CDR1 SGDLS, CDR2 YYNGEE. The CDR3 loop reads CASSVVLAGALDTQYF. For the CDR3, the DNA is TGTGCCAGCAGCGTAGTCCTAGCGGGGGCCCTGGATACGCAGTATTTT.

The chain links TRBV29-1 to TRBJ2-6; D is unresolved. The CDR3 runs 14 residues. V lost 3 bases and J 0 bases, leaving 6 bases between the germline ends. CDR1 and CDR2 (germline): SQVTM, ANQGSEA. Here the CDR3 DNA reads TGCAGCGTTGAGGCGCCCTCTGGGGCCAACGTCCTGACTTTC. The encoded protein is CSVEAPSGANVLTF.

The V and J genes are TRBV29-1 and TRBJ2-5, with a tentative D call TRBD1 (6 bases). The V end was cut by 4 bases, the J end by 5 bases, with 14 bases between. Germline lookup yields CDR1 SQVTM and CDR2 ANQGSEA. This CDR3 is 13 amino acids long. The CDR3 loop is CSVGRDIGETQYF. CDR3 nucleotides: TGCAGCGTTGGTCGGGACATAGGGGAGACCCAGTACTTC. Complete variable domain (other parts from reference TRBV29-1 and TRBJ2-5): SAVISQKPSRDICQRGTSLTIQCQVDSQVTMMFWYRQQPGQSLTLIATANQGSEATYESGFVIDKFPISRPNLTFSTLTVSNMSPEDSSIYLCSVGRDIGETQYFGPGTRLLVL.

V gene TRBV9 combines with J gene TRBJ2-2; 7 nucleotides align to TRBD1. Per germline, CDR1 SGDLS and CDR2 YYNGEE. This CDR3 has 16 residues. V trimming: 0 bases; J trimming: 4 bases; junction bases outside the gene matches: 6. CDR3 residues: CASSVEETGLTGELFF. The CDR3 bases are TGTGCCAGCAGCGTAGAGGAGACAGGGCTCACCGGGGAGCTGTTTTTT.

The chain links TRBV29-1 to TRBJ2-1, with a weak D call TRBD2 (5 bases). The CDR3 extends over 11 amino acids. Trimming removed 7 bases at V and 7 bases at J, with 11 bases between. Germline assignment: CDR1 SQVTM and CDR2 ANQGSEA. CDR3 sequence reads: CSGYSGNEQFF. CDR3 nucleotides: TGCAGCGGCTACAGCGGTAATGAGCAGTTCTTC.

Turning to this clone: Distinct nucleotide sequences in the sample also encode this CDR3. J is TRBJ2-2 and V is TRBV9; D remains ambiguous. The germline V and J ends were trimmed by 0 bases and 0 bases, with 6 bases remaining between them. The V gene's germline CDR1 is SGDLS and CDR2 YYNGEE. This CDR3 is 15 amino acids long. In DNA, the CDR3 is TGTGCCAGCAGCGTAGACGGATCGAACACCGGGGAGCTGTTTTTT. Protein: CASSVDGSNTGELFF.

This sequence joins TRBV9 and TRBJ2-7; 7 bases are shared with TRBD1. V lost 4 bases to trimming and J lost 3 bases; unmatched junction nucleotides: 10. The CDR3 sequence is 15 residues long. Germline V lookup: CDR1 SGDLS, CDR2 YYNGEE. DNA for the CDR3: TGTGCCAGCAGCCCTAGGACAGGTGGTGGCTACGAGCAGTACTTC. It translates to CASSPRTGGGYEQYF.

This clone has a single count. The V call is TRBV13, the J call TRBJ2-5; weak D call: TRBD2 (6 bases). This CDR3 region has 13 residues. CDR1 is PRHDT, CDR2 FYEKMQ, per germline (reference sequence). Trimming left V 4 bases short and J 4 bases short, with 10 bases between. In DNA, the CDR3 is TGTGCCAGCAGCTCGTGGCGGGGAGAGACCCAGTACTTC. It translates to CASSSWRGETQYF.

This clone has just one count. The chain is built from TRBV19 and TRBJ2-2, with 10 bases identical to TRBD2. The CDR3 runs to 17 residues. CDR1 is LNHDA, CDR2 SQIVND, per germline (reference sequence). V lost 3 bases to trimming and J lost 3 bases; unmatched junction nucleotides: 7. For the CDR3, the DNA is TGTGCCAGTAGTATGCGTCTAGCGGGAGCCGACACCGGGGAGCTGTTTTTT. Translation: CASSMRLAGADTGELFF. The whole variable domain, remainder taken from reference TRBV19 and TRBJ2-2, is DGGITQSPKYLFRKEGQNVTLSCEQNLNHDAMYWYRQDPGQGLRLIYYSQIVNDFQKGDIAEGYSVSREKKESFPLTVTSAQKNPTAFYLCASSMRLAGADTGELFFGEGSRLTVL.

This chain uses TRBV30 with TRBJ2-3; either TRBD1 or TRBD2 may fit D (6 bases each). The germline V gene has CDR1 GTSNPN and CDR2 SVGIG (reference sequence). The CDR3 contains 15 residues. Trimming cost V 4 bases and J 0 bases, with 14 bases left between them. CDR3 loop: CAWNREAVSTDTQYF. The CDR3 nucleotides read TGTGCCTGGAACAGGGAGGCGGTTAGCACAGATACGCAGTATTTT.

This chain uses TRBV27 with TRBJ1-1; D might be TRBD1 (6 bases). This CDR3 comprises 12 residues. V was clipped by 7 bases and J by 4 bases, with 10 bases between them. CDR1 and CDR2 (germline): MNHEY, SMNVEV (reference sequence). As DNA, the CDR3 is TGTGCCAGCAAGATGGGGGCCACTGAAGCTTTCTTT. Protein: CASKMGATEAFF.

The rearrangement joins TRBV9 to TRBJ2-1, with 15 bases matching TRBD2. Germline CDR1 reads SGDLS; CDR2 reads YYNGEE. The CDR3 has 17 residues. The ends lost 4 bases at V and 7 bases at J; junction bases unmatched: 9. CDR3 loop: CASSPSGGTSGRNEQFF. CDR3 nucleotides: TGTGCCAGCAGCCCTTCAGGAGGGACTAGCGGGAGGAATGAGCAGTTCTTC.

J is TRBJ2-4 and V is TRBV11-2; D assignment may be TRBD1 or TRBD2 (5 bases each). Trimming removed 0 bases at V and 0 bases at J, with 21 bases between. The CDR3 is 20 amino acids. CDR1 is SGHAT and CDR2 is FQNNGV in the germline V gene. CDR3 coding DNA: TGTGCCAGCAGCTTAGATTTTGATTTCGGGGCCTCCCAAGCCAAAAACATTCAGTACTTC. Protein product: CASSLDFDFGASQAKNIQYF.

The table lists this clone with a count of one. CDR3: CASTRGGNSYNEQFF. For the CDR3, the DNA is TGTGCCAGCACGCGGGGGGGAAACTCCTACAATGAGCAGTTCTTC. V and J are TRBV27 and TRBJ2-1; 9 nucleotides agree with TRBD2. This CDR3 has 15 residues. The J segment lost 0 bases and the V segment lost 7 bases, leaving 4 bases of the junction unmatched. The germline V gene has CDR1 MNHEY and CDR2 SMNVEV (reference sequence).

This clone was seen a few times. The chain carries TRBV5-6 and TRBJ2-1; TRBD2 is a possible D gene (5 bases). Germline CDR1 is SGHDT and CDR2 is YYEEEE. The CDR3 is made up of 14 amino acids. V was clipped by 3 bases and J by 7 bases, with 14 bases between them. For the CDR3, the DNA is TGTGCCAGCAGCTACAGTTCGACGGGAAATGAGCAGTTCTTC. Protein product: CASSYSSTGNEQFF.

With regard to this clone: Different DNA sequences within this sample yield the same CDR3. This chain uses TRBV29-1 with TRBJ2-7; the match to TRBD1 covers 7 bases. The CDR3 length is 11 residues. The J segment lost 6 bases and the V segment lost 4 bases, leaving 3 bases of the junction unmatched. CDR1 is SQVTM, CDR2 ANQGSEA, per germline. CDR3 in DNA: TGCAGCGTTGTAGGGGGCTCCGAGCAGTACTTC. Amino acids: CSVVGGSEQYF.

This clone occurred once. The V call is TRBV27, the J call TRBJ2-2, with 7 bases identical to TRBD1. The V segment lost 6 bases and the J segment 6 bases; nucleotides outside the gene matches: 4. This CDR3 has 13 residues. Germline V gene sequence: CDR1 MNHEY, CDR2 SMNVEV (reference sequence). This CDR3 reads CASRQGTAGELFF. The CDR3 nucleotides read TGTGCCAGCAGACAGGGGACCGCCGGGGAGCTGTTTTTT.

The chain links TRBV7-9 to TRBJ2-5; D unclear. V lost 3 bases and J lost 1, with 9 bases in between. The CDR3 loop spans 14 amino acids. Germline V gene sequence: CDR1 SEHNR, CDR2 FQNEAQ (reference sequence). The CDR3 nucleotides are TGTGCCAGCAGCTTGGTCGGTCTCCAAGAGACCCAGTACTTC. Translating gives CASSLVGLQETQYF.

V and J are TRBV4-1 and TRBJ2-1; D is perhaps TRBD2 (6 bases). Deletions cut 3 bases from V and 7 bases from J, with 13 bases between. Per the germline V gene, CDR1 is MGHRA and CDR2 is YSYEKL. The CDR3 totals 14 residues. Written as DNA, the CDR3 is TGCGCCAGCAGCCAGGCCTCCGGGACTAATGAGCAGTTCTTC. Protein product: CASSQASGTNEQFF.